This is a list of T cell receptor beta chains from one sample in a study of blood T cell repertoires in COVID-19. This table comes from immunoSEQ multiplex PCR, and its TCRdb copy is limited to in-frame clones, with some not included. This sample has a few hundred thousand clones, with around nine tenths found just once. Input material: PBMCs or T cells enriched from blood (not recorded which). These receptor sequences come from a woman aged 25 to 45 who had been exposed to COVID-19. CDR3s leave out the opening cysteine and the closing phenylalanine or tryptophan. The D gene is left open where the match is weak.

j_call v_call d_call cdr3_aa
TRBJ1-5 TRBV19 . ASSISGGGLTQH
TRBJ1-1 TRBV2 TRBD1 ASSEGAGGNTEAF
TRBJ1-2 TRBV18 . ASSLRRTAFNYGYT
TRBJ2-2 TRBV5-1 TRBD2 ASSPGTSGVMAGELF
TRBJ1-2 TRBV5-6 . ASSPDGDYGYT
TRBJ1-3 TRBV24-1 . ATSDPWEGGNTIY
TRBJ2-7 TRBV5-5 TRBD2 ASSWGLAGYEQY
TRBJ1-2 TRBV14 TRBD1 ASSSWDSTYGYT
TRBJ1-6 TRBV10-1 . ASSSGSGDSPLH
TRBJ1-3 TRBV7-9 . ASAGARSTIY
TRBJ1-5 TRBV15 TRBD1 ATSRDWTGGNQPQH
TRBJ1-3 TRBV11-2 . ASSPLRGARGNTIY
TRBJ1-4 TRBV3-1/TRBV3-2 . ASSQRSDEKLF
TRBJ2-5 TRBV2 . ASKTDQETQY
TRBJ1-6 TRBV19 TRBD1 ARAGTALCMAYNSPLH
TRBJ2-2 TRBV11-3 TRBD1 ASSFRDRARTGELF
TRBJ1-4 TRBV4-1 TRBD1 ASSQEGWTGSEKLF
TRBJ2-1 TRBV6-5 TRBD1 ASSYAQGARNEQF
TRBJ2-7 TRBV27 . ASSLTPSPYEQY
TRBJ2-4 TRBV24-1 . ATEGNKNIQY